The rows below give T cell receptor beta chains drawn from one sample of a study of tumor-infiltrating lymphocytes in primary liver carcinoma. MiXCR, run by TCRdb on the multiplex PCR reads, gives a single entry per CDR3 protein. Of 40,000 to 55,000 distinct CDR3 sequences in the sample, about 78% were seen once. Sequencing was performed on liver tumor tissue from sampling region 5. The receptors were gathered from a middle-aged man with primary liver carcinoma and hepatitis B virus infection. Both conserved end residues are part of each CDR3. A D gene is named only where the DNA matches it firmly. Size is omitted from some rows. Given values are once, few, many or a class for expanded clones.

TRBV11-2	TRBD2	NA	TRBJ2-7	CASRAGAGEGSYEQYF	TGTGCCAGCAGGGCGGGAGCGGGAGAAGGATCCTACGAGCAGTACTTC
TRBV4-2	NA	medium-sized	TRBJ1-3	CASSQVGPGNTIYF	TGTGCCAGCAGCCAAGTGGGCCCTGGAAACACCATATATTTT
TRBV5-5	NA	NA	TRBJ1-2	CVSSLGRTANYGNTF	TGTGTCAGCAGCTTGGGCAGGACAGCTAACTATGGCAACACCTTC
TRBV19	TRBD1	NA	TRBJ2-6	CASKAGGIGSGANVLTF	TGTGCCAGTAAAGCAGGGGGCATAGGCTCTGGGGCCAACGTCCTGACTTTC
TRBV29-1	NA	NA	TRBJ2-3	CSVEAPGDTQYF	TGCAGCGTTGAGGCACCAGGGGATACGCAGTATTTT
TRBV30	TRBD1	NA	TRBJ2-7	CAWASRDSYEQYF	TGTGCCTGGGCCTCCCGGGACAGCTACGAGCAGTACTTT
TRBV4-2	NA	NA	TRBJ2-3	CASSPEGPYDTQYF	TGTGCCAGCAGCCCTGAGGGGCCGTATGATACGCAGTATTTT
TRBV10-3	NA	once	TRBJ1-1	CAIRENTEAFF	TGTGCCATCAGGGAGAACACTGAAGCTTTCTTT
TRBV10-3	NA	NA	TRBJ2-6	CAIGGGQEAGTNVPTF	TGTGCCATCGGTGGTGGCCAGGAGGCTGGGACCAACGTCCCGACTTTC
TRBV2	TRBD2	many	TRBJ2-1	CASSETAGGPSDINEQFF	TGTGCCAGCAGTGAAACAGCGGGAGGGCCCTCGGACATCAATGAGCAGTTCTTC
TRBV28	NA	NA	TRBJ1-5	CASSPGLYSNQSQHF	TGTGCCAGCAGCCCAGGGCTTTATAGCAATCAGTCCCAGCATTTT
TRBV7-9	TRBD2	once	TRBJ2-3	CVSSQSLAGGRNRTDTQYF	TGTGTCAGCAGCCAAAGCCTAGCGGGAGGACGAAACCGCACAGATACGCAGTATTTT
TRBV11-2	TRBD2	NA	TRBJ2-1	CASSLQGLAANEQFF	TGTGCCAGCAGCTTACAGGGACTAGCGGCCAATGAGCAGTTCTTC
TRBV14	TRBD2	NA	TRBJ2-1	CASRAVAGRVNNEQFF	TGTGCCAGCAGAGCAGTAGCGGGAAGGGTAAACAATGAGCAGTTCTTC
TRBV4-3	NA	NA	TRBJ2-3	CANSQRASTDTQYF	TGCGCCAACAGCCAACGGGCTTCCACAGATACGCAGTATTTT
TRBV11-2	NA	few	TRBJ2-7	CASSNRNSYEQYF	TGTGCCAGCTCTAACAGGAACTCCTACGAGCAGTACTTC
TRBV11-2	TRBD1	NA	TRBJ2-7	CASSLRCTGENEQHF	TGTGCCAGCAGTCTACGATGTACAGGGGAAAACGAGCAGCACTTC
TRBV5-5	NA	NA	TRBJ2-5	CPSSSESGPRETQYF	TGTCCCAGCAGCTCGGAATCAGGCCCTAGGGAGACCCAGTACTTC
TRBV11-1	NA	NA	TRBJ2-4	CASSSRGRGASNNIQYF	TGTGCCAGTAGCTCTCGGGGACGGGGAGCATCAAATAACATTCAGTACTTC
TRBV10-3	TRBD2	once	TRBJ2-7	CAISEGTSGEYERYF	TGTGCCATCAGTGAGGGGACTAGCGGTGAATATGAGCGGTACTTC
TRBV29-1	TRBD1	NA	TRBJ2-4	CSVWTGCGNIQYF	TGCAGCGTATGGACAGGGTGTGGGAACATTCAGTACTTC
TRBV6-6	TRBD1	NA	TRBJ1-1	CASSYTGGTEVFF	TGTGCCAGCAGTTACACAGGGGGCACTGAGGTTTTCTTT
TRBV6-7	NA	once	TRBJ2-4	CALSPGTKNIQYF	TGTGCTCTCAGCCCGGGAACCAAAAACATTCAGTACTTC
TRBV20-1	NA	few	TRBJ2-1	CSARDGRGEQFF	TGCAGTGCTAGAGATGGGAGAGGAGAGCAGTTCTTC
TRBV9	TRBD2	NA	TRBJ2-7	CASSPGGAGGEQYF	TGTGCCAGCAGCCCGGGAGGAGCCGGGGGGGAGCAGTACTTC
TRBV24-1	TRBD1	NA	TRBJ1-5	CDTQDRVTYSNQPQHF	TGTGACACCCAGGACAGGGTCACATATAGCAATCAGCCCCAGCATTTT
TRBV20-1	NA	NA	TRBJ2-1	CSARGNGQYNEQFF	TGCAGTGCTAGGGGGAATGGGCAGTACAATGAGCAGTTCTTC
TRBV7-9	NA	few	TRBJ2-5	CASSLSRGEETQCF	TGTGCCAGCAGCTTATCCAGGGGAGAGGAGACCCAGTGCTTC
TRBV6-2/TRBV6-3	NA	NA	TRBJ2-2	CASSYTRAAYGEQFF	TGTGCCAGCAGTTACACCAGGGCCGCATACGGGGAGCAGTTTTTC
TRBV28	NA	NA	TRBJ1-5	CASGPPPYSNQPQQF	TGTGCCAGCGGCCCACCTCCTTATAGCAATCAGCCCCAGCAATTT
TRBV6-1	TRBD2	NA	TRBJ2-7	CASSWKAGEVCEQYF	TGTGCCAGCAGCTGGAAAGCGGGAGAGGTCTGCGAGCAGTATTTC
TRBV4-3	NA	NA	TRBJ2-1	CAMCQDPYSEYNEQFF	TGCGCCATGTGCCAAGATCCCTACTCAGAATACAATGAGCAGTTCTTC
TRBV6-6	NA	once	TRBJ2-3	CASCYVARNTDMQYF	TGTGCCAGCTGTTACGTAGCGAGAAACACAGATATGCAGTATTTT
TRBV14	NA	many	TRBJ1-4	CASSQEFFFGDEKLFF	TGTGCCAGCAGCCAAGAATTTTTTTTCGGGGACGAAAAACTGTTTTTT
TRBV14	NA	NA	TRBJ2-1	CTSSQYLGSYNEQFF	TGTACCAGCAGCCAGTATCTGGGCTCCTACAATGAGCAGTTCTTC
TRBV11-1	NA	NA	TRBJ2-5	CANSLLGRVGTQNF	TGTGCCAACAGCCTATTGGGCAGGGTTGGAACCCAGAACTTC
TRBV29-1	NA	NA	TRBJ2-7	CRVASGWGMLYEQYF	TGCAGAGTTGCGAGTGGATGGGGGATGCTCTACGAGCAGTACTTC
TRBV6-1	NA	few	TRBJ2-5	CASSEAVGGRETQYF	TGTGCCAGTAGTGAAGCGGTGGGCGGCCGAGAGACCCAGTACTTC
TRBV12-3/TRBV12-4	NA	NA	TRBJ2-1	CATRQEWAGDPNEQFF	TGTGCCACCAGACAGGAGTGGGCGGGAGATCCTAATGAGCAGTTCTTC
TRBV6-1	TRBD1	NA	TRBJ1-5	CASIIGGQADKANQPQHF	TGTGCGAGCATCATTGGAGGACAGGCGGATAAGGCCAATCAGCCCCAGCATTTT
TRBV6-1	TRBD1	NA	TRBJ2-7	CASTRTGSFKQYF	TGTGCCAGCACCCGGACAGGTTCCTTCAAGCAGTACTTC
TRBV5-1	TRBD2	many	TRBJ2-5	CASSLDGRAQETQYF	TGCGCCAGCAGCTTGGACGGGAGGGCCCAAGAGACCCAGTACTTC
TRBV7-8	NA	NA	TRBJ2-7	CASSVGSGARSEQYF	TGTGCCAGCAGCGTAGGTAGTGGAGCTAGGTCCGAGCAGTACTTC
TRBV11-3	NA	NA	TRBJ2-3	CASILAYRDTQFF	TGTGCCAGCATCTTAGCCTACAGAGATACTCAGTTTTTT
TRBV14	NA	NA	TRBJ1-1	CGSSQDQGPYPAFF	TGTGGCAGCAGCCAAGATCAGGGCCCTTATCCAGCTTTCTTT
TRBV11-1	NA	once	TRBJ2-1	CASIAGGPNEKFF	TGTGCCAGCATCGCAGGAGGGCCGAATGAGAAGTTCTTC
TRBV16	NA	few	TRBJ1-1	CASSQNDGGVSTEAFF	TGTGCCAGCAGCCAAAACGACGGAGGGGTGAGCACTGAAGCTTTCTTT
TRBV11-1	TRBD2	once	TRBJ2-1	CASSLYRSGGSYNEQFF	TGTGCCAGCAGCTTATACCGCTCGGGAGGGTCCTACAATGAGCAGTTCTTC
TRBV11-1	TRBD1	NA	TRBJ2-3	CASNPRQGLTDTQYF	TGTGCCAGCAACCCGAGACAGGGATTAACAGATACGCAGTATTTT
TRBV5-5	TRBD2	NA	TRBJ2-3	CASSPSGGYQPQYF	TGTGCTAGCAGCCCTTCGGGGGGGTATCAGCCCCAGTATTTT
TRBV11-1	TRBD1	NA	TRBJ2-7	CGRGKRSYEQYF	TGTGGCAGGGGGAAGCGATCCTACGAGCAGTACTTC
TRBV6-1	NA	once	TRBJ2-7	CAISETWEQSF	TGTGCCATCAGTGAAACGTGGGAGCAGTCCTTC
TRBV6-1	NA	NA	TRBJ2-5	CASSVPPRGSLETQYF	TGTGCCAGCAGTGTACCACCACGGGGCAGTCTAGAGACCCAGTACTTC
TRBV5-4	TRBD2	NA	TRBJ2-3	CARSLLAGGPTDTQYF	TGTGCCAGGAGCTTGCTCGCGGGAGGACCTACAGATACGCAGTATTTT
TRBV11-2	TRBD2	NA	TRBJ2-7	CAKSLEPSGSWVEQYF	TGTGCCAAAAGCTTAGAGCCTAGCGGGAGCTGGGTCGAGCAGTACTTC
TRBV7-8	TRBD1	NA	TRBJ2-2	CASSLVRTGTGEPSF	TGTGCCAGCAGCTTAGTGAGGACAGGGACCGGGGAGCCGTCTTTT